The 10 T cell receptor beta chains presented below share a single source sample, sequenced in a study of PD-L1 blockade in urothelial cancer. The assay was immunoSEQ multiplex PCR, and TCRdb's table has in-frame clones only and misses some. The sample shows some 35,000 clones, 75% to 95% of them seen only once. The sequencing used PBMCs, collected around atezolizumab (anti-PD-L1) treatment. These receptors all come from a man aged 65 to 79 with urothelial cancer.

The J gene is TRBJ1-5, the V gene TRBV28; weak D call: TRBD1 (6 bases). The CDR3 spans 15 residues. Germline lookup yields CDR1 MDHEN and CDR2 SYDVKM. Trimming shortened V by 5 bases and J by 0 bases, and 11 bases separated the two germline ends. The CDR3 here is CASSPDSLSNQPQHF. CDR3 DNA sequence: TGTGCCAGCAGTCCGGACAGCCTTAGCAATCAGCCCCAGCATTTT.

The chain couples TRBV6-5 to TRBJ2-5; tentative D call: TRBD2 (6 bases). Germline V CDR1 and CDR2: MNHEY, SVGAGI. The CDR3 extends over 15 amino acids. Trimming stripped 4 bases from V and 2 bases from J, with 14 bases between. CDR3 coding DNA: TGTGCCAGCAGTTTTAACCGGGACTGGCAAGAGACCCAGTACTTC. Translation: CASSFNRDWQETQYF.

The V gene is TRBV18, the J gene TRBJ2-1; D may be TRBD2 (6 bases). The V and J ends lost 1 base and 7 bases respectively, with 11 bases between them. The germline V gene has CDR1 KGHSH and CDR2 LQKENI. This CDR3 contains 14 residues. CDR3: CASSPLAGGNEQFF. The CDR3 coding sequence is TGTGCCAGCTCACCACTAGCTGGGGGGAATGAGCAGTTCTTC.

This chain links TRBV27 with TRBJ2-7, with 8 bases lining up with TRBD1. Trimming removed 2 bases from V and 1 base from J; junction bases left unmatched: 4. CDR1 and CDR2 (germline): MNHEY, SMNVEV (reference sequence). The CDR3 is made up of 15 amino acids. DNA for the CDR3: TGTGCCAGCAGTTTACAGGGGGCGATTTCCTACGAGCAGTACTTC. Its protein is CASSLQGAISYEQYF.

V is TRBV2 and J is TRBJ2-2; D perhaps matches TRBD2 (5 bases). With 8 bases removed from V and 7 bases from J, the gap between germline ends came to 11 bases. From germline, CDR1 is SNHLY and CDR2 FYNNEI. This CDR3 contains 12 residues. CDR3 in amino acids: CASGSGIGELFF. In nucleotides, the CDR3 is TGTGCCAGCGGGAGCGGCATCGGGGAGCTGTTTTTT.

This chain connects TRBV5-1 to TRBJ2-5; 7 bases are a match to TRBD1. The length of the CDR3 is 14 residues. Germline V CDR1 and CDR2: SGHRS, YFSETQ. V lost 7 bases to trimming and J lost 2 bases; unmatched junction nucleotides: 8. The CDR3 DNA follows: TGCGCCAGCCACTCAAGGGACAGACAAGAGACCCAGTACTTC. It is translated as CASHSRDRQETQYF.

V and J are TRBV27 and TRBJ2-5; a possible D gene is TRBD2 (5 bases). Germline V gene lookup returns CDR1 MNHEY and CDR2 SMNVEV (reference sequence). The CDR3 runs 17 residues. V dropped 0 bases and J dropped 4 bases, with 18 bases sitting between them. The CDR3 DNA is TGTGCCAGCAGTTTATCGAGAGGGCACCAAGGCGGAGAGACCCAGTACTTC. As protein: CASSLSRGHQGGETQYF.

The CDR3 loop reads CASRQGAGDEQFF. The CDR3 DNA sequence: TGTGCCAGCAGACAGGGGGCGGGTGATGAGCAGTTCTTC. The genes are TRBV6-5 and TRBJ2-1, with TRBD1 matching 9 bases. Germline values: CDR1 MNHEY, CDR2 SVGAGI. CDR3 length equals 13 residues. V was clipped by 6 bases and J by 8 bases; unmatched bases: 5.

As DNA, the CDR3 is TGTGCCATCAGTGACGGGACAGCTAGAGAGACCCAGTACTTC. As protein: CAISDGTARETQYF. The V and J genes are TRBV10-3 and TRBJ2-5, with TRBD1 matching 7 bases. J gave up 4 bases and V 3 bases, and 5 bases lay outside the gene matches. CDR1 ENHRY and CDR2 SYGVKD come from the germline V gene. CDR3 length equals 14 residues.

J is TRBJ2-7 and V is TRBV2, with D tentatively TRBD1 (6 bases). The V end was cut by 0 bases, the J end by 3 bases, with 15 bases between. The CDR3 totals 16 residues. The germline CDR1 and CDR2 sequences are SNHLY and FYNNEI. The CDR3 protein is CASSEALDSLHYEQYF. In DNA form, the CDR3 reads TGTGCCAGCAGTGAAGCGTTGGACAGTCTCCACTACGAGCAGTACTTC.